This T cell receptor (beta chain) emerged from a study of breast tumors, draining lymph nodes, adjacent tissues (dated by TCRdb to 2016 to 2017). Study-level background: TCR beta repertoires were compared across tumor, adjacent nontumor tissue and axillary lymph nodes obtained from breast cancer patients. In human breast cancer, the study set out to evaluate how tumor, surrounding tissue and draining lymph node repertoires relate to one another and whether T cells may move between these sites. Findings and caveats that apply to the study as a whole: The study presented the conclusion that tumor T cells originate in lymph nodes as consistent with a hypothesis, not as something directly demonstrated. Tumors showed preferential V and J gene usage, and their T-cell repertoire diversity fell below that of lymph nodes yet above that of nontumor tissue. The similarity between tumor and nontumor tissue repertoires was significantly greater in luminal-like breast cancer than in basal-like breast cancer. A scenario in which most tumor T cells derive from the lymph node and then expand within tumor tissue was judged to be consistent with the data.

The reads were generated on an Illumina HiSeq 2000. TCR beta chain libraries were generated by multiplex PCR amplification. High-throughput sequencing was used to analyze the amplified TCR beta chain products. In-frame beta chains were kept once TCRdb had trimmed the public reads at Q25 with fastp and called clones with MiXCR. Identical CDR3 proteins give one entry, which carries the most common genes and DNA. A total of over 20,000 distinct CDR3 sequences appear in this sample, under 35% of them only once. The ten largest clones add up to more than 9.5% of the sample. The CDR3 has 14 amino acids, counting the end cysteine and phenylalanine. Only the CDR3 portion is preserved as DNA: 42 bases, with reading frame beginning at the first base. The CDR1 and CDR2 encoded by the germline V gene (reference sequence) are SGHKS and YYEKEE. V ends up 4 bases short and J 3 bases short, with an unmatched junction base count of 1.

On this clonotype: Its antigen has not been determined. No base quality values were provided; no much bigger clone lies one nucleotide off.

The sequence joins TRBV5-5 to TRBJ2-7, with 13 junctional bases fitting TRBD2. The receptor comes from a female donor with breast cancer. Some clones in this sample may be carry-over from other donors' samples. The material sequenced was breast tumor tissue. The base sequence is TGTGCCAGCAGCCGGACTAGCGGGAGCTACGAGCAGTACTTC. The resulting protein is CASSRTSGSYEQYF.